Following are 20 T cell receptor beta chains from one sample sequenced in a study of post-analysis software for immune sequencing data. Study-wide findings and caveats: The study found TRBV5-6, TRBV5-1 and TRBV20-1 among a handful of TRBV segments more frequent in patients than controls.

What these receptors recognize is not known. Unique molecular identifiers were present in the TCR beta cDNA libraries. Using its own MiXCR run on the PCR reads, TCRdb lists one record per CDR3 protein. The table lists around 700,000 distinct CDR3 sequences, over 45% of them singletons. The sample taken for sequencing was blood. These receptors were obtained from a girl aged 2 to 9 with multiple sclerosis.

The chain links TRBV5-5 to TRBJ2-1; TRBD1 matches 7 bases. Per the germline V gene, CDR1 is SGHKS and CDR2 is YYEKEE (reference sequence). Trimming at V came to 0 bases and at J to 9 bases, leaving 9 bases not matched to a gene. The CDR3 sequence is 15 residues long. CDR3 sequence (DNA): TGTGCCAGCAGCTTGGCGACAGGGTTTGGGAGTGAGCAGTTCTTC. This gives the protein CASSLATGFGSEQFF.

The chain joins TRBV20-1 to TRBJ1-2; possible D gene TRBD1, 6 bases. Trimming removed 3 bases from V and 7 bases from J, with 15 bases in between. CDR3 length: 13 amino acids. Germline loops: CDR1 DFQATT, CDR2 SNEGSKA (reference sequence). CDR3 nucleotides: TGCAGTGCTAGCCGACAGGAGGCTGGTGGCTACACCTTC. As protein: CSASRQEAGGYTF.

The sample holds one count of this clonotype. Germline is not matched at one junction end, which may reflect a read error. The chain has TRBV10-3 and TRBJ2-7, with TRBD2 matching 9 bases. The length of the CDR3 is 15 residues. Germline-derived CDR1 and CDR2 are ENHRY and SYGVKD. CDR3 sequence (DNA): TGTGCCATCGGTGATGCGGGAGGGTTCTCCTACGAGCAGTACTTC. This codes for CAIGDAGGFSYEQYF.

The V and J genes are TRBV5-6 and TRBJ2-1; 10 nucleotides line up with TRBD2. CDR1 is SGHDT, CDR2 YYEEEE, per germline. The length of the CDR3 is 14 residues. V lost 1 base, J lost 9 bases, and 4 bases stayed unmatched. In nucleotides, the CDR3 is TGTGCCAGCAGCTTGAGACTAGCGGGTTTTGAGCAGTTCTTC. This gives the protein CASSLRLAGFEQFF. Together with reference TRBV5-6 and TRBJ2-1, the CDR3 gives the full variable domain: DAGVTQSPTHLIKTRGQQVTLRCSPKSGHDTVSWYQQALGQGPQFIFQYYEEEERQRGNFPDRFSGHQFPNYSSELNVNALLLGDSALYLCASSLRLAGFEQFFGPGTRLTVL.

The V and J genes are TRBV9 and TRBJ2-3; unclear D gene. V lost 1 base to trimming and J lost 2 bases, with 8 bases between them. The V gene's germline CDR1 is SGDLS and CDR2 YYNGEE. The CDR3 contains 14 residues. CDR3 loop: CASSVLPDTDTQYF. Written as DNA, the CDR3 is TGTGCCAGCAGCGTACTCCCAGACACAGATACGCAGTATTTT.

This chain links TRBV7-2 with TRBJ1-2; 8 nucleotides match TRBD1. Germline V gives CDR1 SGHTA, CDR2 FQGNSA. V lost 5 bases, J lost 1 base, and 6 bases stayed unmatched. This CDR3 contains 15 residues. CDR3 in DNA: TGTGCCAGCAGCCTGGGACAGGTACTTAACTATGGCTACACCTTC. Residues: CASSLGQVLNYGYTF.

The chain combines TRBV7-2 with TRBJ2-5; no clear D. Germline values: CDR1 SGHTA, CDR2 FQGNSA. The CDR3 totals 16 residues. Trimming stripped 5 bases from V and 2 bases from J, with 18 bases between. CDR3 region: CASSPNPAGIQETQYF. CDR3 DNA: TGTGCCAGCAGCCCCAACCCCGCCGGAATACAAGAGACCCAGTACTTC. The full variable domain, in which reference TRBV7-2 and TRBJ2-5 provide the parts outside the CDR3, is GAGVSQSPSNKVTEKGKDVELRCDPISGHTALYWYRQSLGQGLEFLIYFQGNSAPDKSGLPSDRFSAERTGGSVSTLTIQRTQQEDSAVYLCASSPNPAGIQETQYFGPGTRLLVL.

The chain carries TRBV6-2 or TRBV6-3 and TRBJ2-3, with 7 bases identical to TRBD1. The junction had 9 bases not matched to a gene; V was cut back by 7 bases and J by 2 bases. The CDR3 has 15 residues. The germline CDR1 and CDR2 sequences are MNHEY and SVGEGT. The CDR3 DNA is TGTGCCAGCATGGACCGACAGGGCCCCACAGATACGCAGTATTTT. Translated, it gives CASMDRQGPTDTQYF.

This chain links TRBV3-1 with TRBJ2-1, with 7 bases lining up with TRBD2. V was clipped by 1 base and J by 8 bases; unmatched bases: 8. This CDR3 comprises 15 residues. Germline V gene data show CDR1 as LGHDT and CDR2 as YNNKEL (reference sequence). The CDR3 bases are TGTGCCAGCAGCCAAGGCCAGCGGGACGCAGATGAGCAGTTCTTC. Translated, it gives CASSQGQRDADEQFF.

V gene TRBV30 combines with J gene TRBJ2-1, with no clear D. The length of the CDR3 is 12 residues. Germline V gene data show CDR1 as GTSNPN and CDR2 as SVGIG (reference sequence). Between the trimmed V and J ends, which lost 4 bases and 12 bases, there was a span of 16 bases. CDR3 DNA: TGTGCCTGGATGGGCCGATGCGCCGGGCAGTTCTTC. This codes for CAWMGRCAGQFF.

The rearrangement links TRBV2 to TRBJ2-4, with 9 nucleotides matching TRBD1. The J call is in doubt because the DNA end fits TRBJ2-7 better. Germline assignment: CDR1 SNHLY and CDR2 FYNNEI. This CDR3 spans 15 amino acids. CDR3 bases: TGTGCCAGCAGTCCCCGGACAGGGGATGGTTACGAGCAGTACTTC. This sequence encodes CASSPRTGDGYEQYF.

This clonotype showed up many times. The chain combines TRBV25-1 with TRBJ2-5, with D unresolved. The CDR3 extends over 12 amino acids. Trimming took 4 bases from V and 5 from J, leaving 8 bases between them. Germline V gene data show CDR1 as MGHDK and CDR2 as SYGVNS. The CDR3 loop is CASSGPSETQYF. CDR3 sequence (DNA): TGTGCCAGCAGTGGTCCCTCGGAGACCCAGTACTTC.

The chain couples TRBV7-3 to TRBJ2-2; no clear D. V was trimmed by 0 bases and J by 4 bases, leaving 9 bases between them. Germline-derived CDR1 and CDR2 are SGHTA and FQGTGA. The CDR3 totals 15 residues. CDR3 DNA sequence: TGTGCCAGCAGCTTAACGGGTTCTAGCACCGGGGAGCTGTTTTTT. This gives the protein CASSLTGSSTGELFF.

This rearrangement joins TRBV5-6 to TRBJ1-5; 8 bases are shared with TRBD1. This CDR3 has 15 residues. The V and J ends lost 1 base and 5 bases, in that order; junction bases with no gene match: 5. Germline V lookup: CDR1 SGHDT, CDR2 YYEEEE. Here the CDR3 DNA reads TGTGCCAGCAGCTTGTGGGACAGGCGATATCAGCCCCAGCATTTT. Its translation: CASSLWDRRYQPQHF. The full variable domain, rest sourced from reference TRBV5-6 and TRBJ1-5, is DAGVTQSPTHLIKTRGQQVTLRCSPKSGHDTVSWYQQALGQGPQFIFQYYEEEERQRGNFPDRFSGHQFPNYSSELNVNALLLGDSALYLCASSLWDRRYQPQHFGDGTRLSIL.

The gene calls are TRBV14 and TRBJ2-1; TRBD2 matches at 11 bases. CDR1 is SGHDN and CDR2 is FVKESK in the germline V gene. Trimming at V came to 4 bases and at J to 7 bases, leaving 6 bases not matched to a gene. This CDR3 has 15 amino acids. The CDR3 spells CASSLLAGDGNEQFF. The CDR3 DNA reads as TGTGCCAGCAGCCTACTAGCGGGAGATGGTAATGAGCAGTTCTTC.

This clonotype was found once. The genes are TRBV15 and TRBJ1-2; 7 bases fit TRBD1. Germline lookup yields CDR1 LNHNV and CDR2 YYDKDF (reference sequence). This CDR3 is built from 14 residues. The J segment lost 4 bases and the V segment lost 3 bases, leaving 5 bases of the junction unmatched. CDR3 sequence (DNA): TGTGCCACCAGCAGCCGGGACAGCCTCTATGGCTACACCTTC. Its protein product is CATSSRDSLYGYTF.

In this sample, this clonotype turned up a few times. At one end, the junction sequence differs from germline, possibly due to a read error. The chain combines TRBV20-1 with TRBJ2-1, with D perhaps matching TRBD2 (5 bases). The V gene's germline CDR1 is DFQATT and CDR2 SNEGSKA (reference sequence). The CDR3 loop spans 14 amino acids. In DNA, the CDR3 is TGCAGTACTAGTTACGGACTCGACTACAATGAGCAGTTCTTC. Encoded protein: CSTSYGLDYNEQFF.

There are a few counts of this clonotype. The chain joins TRBV7-2 to TRBJ2-7; 7 bases agree with TRBD1. V lost 5 bases and J lost 0; bases outside the gene matches: 10. CDR3 length: 16 residues. Germline-derived CDR1 and CDR2 are SGHTA and FQGNSA. The CDR3 DNA follows: TGTGCCAGCAGCGGGCTGGACAGGACCTCCTCCTACGAGCAGTACTTC. Translating it yields CASSGLDRTSSYEQYF.

The V and J genes are TRBV7-8 and TRBJ1-4; 9 bases line up with TRBD1. The CDR3 is made up of 16 amino acids. CDR1 and CDR2 from the germline V gene are SGHVS and FQNEAQ. Trimming removed 6 bases from V and 8 bases from J; junction bases left unmatched: 13. The DNA for the CDR3 is TGTGCCAGCAGTCCCCGCCGGGACAGGGAGAGGGAAAAACTGTTTTTT. Its translation is CASSPRRDREREKLFF.

This clonotype was observed once. The rearrangement joins TRBV7-9 to TRBJ2-1; 10 nucleotides agree with TRBD1. Germline CDR1 reads SEHNR; CDR2 reads FQNEAQ (reference sequence). V shed 4 bases, J shed 8 bases, and the junction held 11 bases outside the gene matches. CDR3 length equals 16 residues. CDR3 DNA sequence: TGTGCCAGCAGCTCCATGCCGGGACAGGGGAGGGATGAGCAGTTCTTC. As protein: CASSSMPGQGRDEQFF.